This is a list of T cell receptor beta chains from one sample in a study of blood T cell repertoires in COVID-19. Sequenced by immunoSEQ multiplex PCR; TCRdb stores in-frame clones only, minus some. In the table there are about 190,000 clones, around 80% of which are singletons. Input material: peripheral blood. The receptors were gathered from a man aged 25 to 40 with active or convalescent COVID-19. CDR3s include the opening cysteine and the closing phenylalanine or tryptophan. The order of the fields is V gene, clone size, CDR3 length, D gene, J gene, CDR3 DNA, CDR3 protein. D genes are given only for firm matches. Clone size is shown for a subset of rows, as once, few, many or a class of expanded clone.

TRBV7-9,few,16,TRBD1,TRBJ2-2,TGTGCCAGCAGCTCCCGGGACAGGACCTACACCGGGGAGCTGTTTTTT,CASSSRDRTYTGELFF
TRBV5-4,once,13,TRBD1,TRBJ2-7,TGTGCCAGCAGCTTGCCAGGGGGTTACGAGCAGTACTTC,CASSLPGGYEQYF
TRBV25-1,.,16,.,TRBJ2-1,TGTGCCAGCAGTGAGAAATCCGCGTTAAAACTGAATGAGCAGTTCTTC,CASSEKSALKLNEQFF
TRBV6-6,.,15,TRBD1,TRBJ2-5,TGTGCCAGCAGTTACTCCGGGACAGGGATAGAGACCCAGTACTTC,CASSYSGTGIETQYF
TRBV10-1,many,13,TRBD1,TRBJ1-2,TGCGCCAGCAGTCCAGGGGGAAACTATGGCTACACCTTC,CASSPGGNYGYTF
TRBV5-5,.,13,.,TRBJ1-1,TGTGCCAGCAGTCACACCCCGAACACTGAAGCTTTCTTT,CASSHTPNTEAFF
TRBV5-1,.,13,.,TRBJ2-3,TGCGCCAGCAGCTTTCGAGGGAGGGATACGCAGTATTTT,CASSFRGRDTQYF
TRBV6-2/TRBV6-3,.,16,TRBD1,TRBJ1-6,TGTGCCAGCAGTCCGGACAGGGGTACCTATAATTCACCCCTCCACTTT,CASSPDRGTYNSPLHF
TRBV7-2,.,15,TRBD1,TRBJ1-6,TGTGCCAGCAGCGCCCAACAGGGGCCTAATTCACCCCTCCACTTT,CASSAQQGPNSPLHF
TRBV5-1,once,16,TRBD1,TRBJ2-1,TGCGCCAGCTCTACGCCTACAGGGGCCTATTACAATGAGCAGTTCTTC,CASSTPTGAYYNEQFF
TRBV7-9,.,14,.,TRBJ1-2,TGTGCCAGCAGCTCCTCAGGGGCTGACTATGGCTACACCTTC,CASSSSGADYGYTF
TRBV7-9,.,17,.,TRBJ1-3,TGTGCCAGCAGCCCCCCAAGGACAGCGAGCTCTGGAAACACCATATATTTT,CASSPPRTASSGNTIYF
TRBV7-2,.,15,.,TRBJ2-3,TGTGCCAGCAGCTTAGACTATGCAAGCACAGATACGCAGTATTTT,CASSLDYASTDTQYF
TRBV6-5,few,15,.,TRBJ1-5,TGTGCCAGCAGTTACTCAAACGGGTTCAATCAGCCCCAGCATTTT,CASSYSNGFNQPQHF
TRBV12-2,.,19,.,TRBJ2-7,TGTGCAAGTCGCTTGACTCACGGGACAGGGGGCTTCCAGACCTACGAGCAGTACTTC,CASRLTHGTGGFQTYEQYF
TRBV5-1,.,15,TRBD2,TRBJ2-1,TGCGCCAGCAGGGGACTAGCGGGGGGTTACAATGAGCAGTTCTTC,CASRGLAGGYNEQFF
TRBV9,.,10,.,TRBJ2-2,TGTGCCAGCGGGGCCTCGCGGCTGTTTTTT,CASGASRLFF
TRBV19,.,14,.,TRBJ1-2,TGTGCCAGTAAGCCGGGTGACCATCCCTATGGCTACACCTTC,CASKPGDHPYGYTF
TRBV9,.,16,.,TRBJ2-6,TGTGCCAGCAGCGGCAGCGGCGCGCTGGGGGCCAACGTCCTGACTTTC,CASSGSGALGANVLTF
TRBV7-8,.,12,.,TRBJ2-2,TGTGCCAGCGACTTGAATACCGGGGAGCTGTTTTTT,CASDLNTGELFF
TRBV3-1/TRBV3-2,.,12,.,TRBJ2-5,TGTGCCAGCAGCCAAGATCAGGAGACCCAGTACTTC,CASSQDQETQYF
TRBV28,.,14,.,TRBJ1-2,TGTGCCAGCAACGAACCCGGACAGAACTATGGCTACACCTTC,CASNEPGQNYGYTF
TRBV20-1,.,19,TRBD1,TRBJ1-5,TGCAGTGCTAGTCATCACAGTGACAGGGGGCTAAATGGCAATCAGCCCCAGCATTTT,CSASHHSDRGLNGNQPQHF
TRBV10-3,.,13,.,TRBJ1-6,TGTGCCATCAGTGCATCCCGGGACTTACCCCTCCACTTT,CAISASRDLPLHF
TRBV3-1/TRBV3-2,.,14,.,TRBJ1-3,TGTGCCAGCAGCCCCCGGGGGGCGGTTGACACCATATATTTT,CASSPRGAVDTIYF
TRBV3-1/TRBV3-2,.,14,.,TRBJ2-3,TGTGCCAGCAGACGTGGCGGATACACAGATACGCAGTATTTT,CASRRGGYTDTQYF
TRBV6-2/TRBV6-3,few,13,TRBD1,TRBJ2-1,TGTGCCAGCAGTTGGGACAGGGGAGGTGAGCAGTTCTTC,CASSWDRGGEQFF
TRBV6-2/TRBV6-3,.,15,TRBD1,TRBJ1-2,TGTGCCAGCAGCCTGTACAGGGGTGTCGGCTATGGCTACACCTTC,CASSLYRGVGYGYTF
TRBV6-4,few,15,.,TRBJ2-7,TGTGCCAGCAGCCTTTCTAGCTCCCCAGGCTACGAGCAGTACTTC,CASSLSSSPGYEQYF
TRBV19,.,12,.,TRBJ2-5,TGTGCCAGTAGTGAGCGGGCAGAGACCCAGTACTTC,CASSERAETQYF
TRBV28,.,14,.,TRBJ1-5,TGTGCCAGCAGTCAAGCGGTGGCAAATCAGCCCCAGCATTTT,CASSQAVANQPQHF
TRBV3-1/TRBV3-2,few,14,.,TRBJ1-6,TGTGCCAGCAGCCAGCGCCACGGGAATTCACCCCTCCACTTT,CASSQRHGNSPLHF
TRBV6-5,.,15,.,TRBJ1-4,TGTGCCAGCGCGGGGGCAGGGTTCGGTAATGAAAAACTGTTTTTT,CASAGAGFGNEKLFF
TRBV4-1,.,15,.,TRBJ2-5,TGCGCCAGCAGCCAAGGACGACAGTTCCAAGAGACCCAGTACTTC,CASSQGRQFQETQYF
TRBV30,.,15,TRBD1,TRBJ1-1,TGTGCCTGGGCCCCCCTACAGGGGGCGAACACTGAAGCTTTCTTT,CAWAPLQGANTEAFF
TRBV6-6,.,12,.,TRBJ2-3,TGTGCCAGCACCAACACGGAGGATACGCAGTATTTT,CASTNTEDTQYF
TRBV3-1/TRBV3-2,.,16,.,TRBJ1-6,TGTGCCAGCAGCCAAGTCGGGGCACAGGGCAATTCACCCCTCCACTTT,CASSQVGAQGNSPLHF
TRBV7-2,.,16,.,TRBJ2-7,TGTGCCAGCAGCCGGAACCCAGGGCTTGGGTCCTACGAGCAGTACTTC,CASSRNPGLGSYEQYF
TRBV27,.,15,TRBD2,TRBJ2-5,TGTGCCAGCAGTCAGGGTAGCGGGGGGCCGGAGACCCAGTACTTC,CASSQGSGGPETQYF
TRBV19,.,16,TRBD1,TRBJ1-5,TGTGCCAGTAGTATAGCCGGGACAGGGGGCGGTCAGCCCCAGCATTTT,CASSIAGTGGGQPQHF
TRBV27,once,15,.,TRBJ2-2,TGTGCCAGCAGGCGTCCAGGGCCGAACACCGGGGAGCTGTTTTTT,CASRRPGPNTGELFF
TRBV6-1,.,15,.,TRBJ1-2,TGTGCCAGCAGTGAAGGCGGGGGGTTCTTCTATGGCTACACCTTC,CASSEGGGFFYGYTF
TRBV12-3/TRBV12-4,.,13,.,TRBJ1-1,TGTGCCAGCAGTCCCGGTGGAGGGACTGAAGCTTTCTTT,CASSPGGGTEAFF
TRBV7-9,.,15,TRBD1,TRBJ1-6,TGTGCCAGCAGCTTGGGCCCGGGACAGGGTGCACCCCTCCACTTT,CASSLGPGQGAPLHF
TRBV19,.,15,.,TRBJ2-1,TGTGCCAGCGAGGCGGGTGTAAGCTCCTACAATGAGCAGTTCTTC,CASEAGVSSYNEQFF
TRBV24-1,.,15,.,TRBJ2-3,TGTGCCACAACTTCCGCGGAGGGTCGTGGGGATACGCAGTATTTT,CATTSAEGRGDTQYF
TRBV6-2/TRBV6-3,.,17,.,TRBJ2-5,TGTGCCAGCAGTACCAACGGACAACTAAGGGGACAAGAGACCCAGTACTTC,CASSTNGQLRGQETQYF
TRBV7-8,.,15,.,TRBJ1-5,TGTGCCAGCAGCTTAGTCGGAGCACCCAATCAGCCCCAGCATTTT,CASSLVGAPNQPQHF
TRBV7-2,.,14,.,TRBJ1-1,TGTGCCAGCAGCCTAGCCGGACTCAACACTGAAGCTTTCTTT,CASSLAGLNTEAFF
TRBV5-1,.,15,TRBD2,TRBJ2-1,TGCGCCAGCAGCTCCGGGACTAGCGGGTCTAATGAGCAGTTCTTC,CASSSGTSGSNEQFF
TRBV11-2,.,15,TRBD1,TRBJ2-2,TGTGCCAGCAGCTTAAGACAGGGGAAAGACGGGGAGCTGTTTTTT,CASSLRQGKDGELFF